These 16 T cell receptor beta chains share one sample of origin, sequenced in a study of blood T cells in healthy people across ages. A sample-barcoded 5' primer and a J-beta primer mix were used in a second PCR of roughly 7 to 11 cycles. Via MiXCR, TCRdb re-called the 5' RACE reads, giving one row per CDR3 protein. The table shows approximately 1,700,000 distinct CDR3 sequences, with about two fifths occurring only once. Sample: blood. These receptors all stem from a human donor in good health.

This chain links TRBV7-2 with TRBJ1-2; D might be TRBD1 (6 bases). Germline V gives CDR1 SGHTA, CDR2 FQGNSA. Trimming left V 5 bases short and J 3 bases short, with 13 bases between. CDR3 length equals 14 residues. CDR3 nucleotide sequence: TGTGCCAGCAGCCGAGATAGGGGGGACTATGGCTACACCTTC. This codes for CASSRDRGDYGYTF. The whole variable domain, filled in from reference TRBV7-2 and TRBJ1-2, reads GAGVSQSPSNKVTEKGKDVELRCDPISGHTALYWYRQSLGQGLEFLIYFQGNSAPDKSGLPSDRFSAERTGGSVSTLTIQRTQQEDSAVYLCASSRDRGDYGYTFGSGTRLTVV.

As to this clonotype: It may be a read error: a sequence one base away is much more abundant. This rearrangement joins TRBV7-9 to TRBJ2-7; 10 bases agree with TRBD1. Germline V gene lookup returns CDR1 SEHNR and CDR2 FQNEAQ (reference sequence). The CDR3 is 15 residues long. V gave up 6 bases and J gave up 4 bases; unmatched junction bases: 9. The DNA of the CDR3 is TGTGCCAGCAGTATAGGACAGGGGGTTTCTTACGAGCAGTACTTC. This gives the protein CASSIGQGVSYEQYF.

V gene TRBV7-9 combines with J gene TRBJ1-4; TRBD1 matches at 7 bases. Germline trimming cut 5 bases from V and 11 bases from J; bases unmatched to any gene: 8. Germline CDR1 SEHNR, CDR2 FQNEAQ (reference sequence). The CDR3 has 13 amino acids. The CDR3 here is CASSRSRGQKLFF. In nucleotides, the CDR3 is TGTGCCAGCAGCCGGTCTAGGGGGCAGAAACTGTTTTTT.

This clonotype was seen a handful of times. The chain uses TRBV28 and TRBJ1-2; D is ambiguous. V was clipped by 4 bases and J by 4 bases, with 7 bases between them. Germline V gene data show CDR1 as MDHEN and CDR2 as SYDVKM. The CDR3 has 12 residues. CDR3 sequence reads: CASSWEGYGYTF. CDR3 nucleotide sequence: TGTGCCAGCAGTTGGGAGGGCTATGGCTACACCTTC.

The chain has TRBV12-3 or TRBV12-4 and TRBJ2-5; D is perhaps TRBD1 or TRBD2 (5 bases each). V lost 4 bases, J lost 11 bases, and 20 bases lay in between. The CDR3 runs to 14 residues. The chain's CDR3 is CASSYTGPQGEQYF. CDR3 DNA: TGTGCCAGCAGTTACACGGGACCCCAAGGGGAGCAGTACTTC.

This chain connects TRBV7-9 to TRBJ2-5, with a tentative D call TRBD2 (6 bases). Trimming removed 5 bases from V and 4 bases from J, with 17 bases in between. The CDR3 is 15 residues long. Germline lookup yields CDR1 SEHNR and CDR2 FQNEAQ (reference sequence). The CDR3 spells CASSATGTPGETQYF. CDR3 DNA: TGTGCCAGCAGCGCTACCGGGACTCCGGGAGAGACCCAGTACTTC.

The rearrangement joins TRBV7-6 to TRBJ2-3; no clear D gene. The CDR3 has 14 amino acids. Germline V gives CDR1 SGHVS, CDR2 FNYEAQ. V lost 4 bases, J lost 0 bases, and 8 bases lay in between. This CDR3 is CASSSMTSTDTQYF. CDR3 bases: TGTGCCAGCAGCTCGATGACTAGCACAGATACGCAGTATTTT.

The chain uses TRBV7-9 and TRBJ2-1, with 9 bases aligning to TRBD1. Germline V gene data show CDR1 as SEHNR and CDR2 as FQNEAQ (reference sequence). The CDR3 runs to 19 residues. V gave up 2 bases and J gave up 4 bases; unmatched junction bases: 15. The CDR3 bases are TGTGCCAGCAGCTTATACTGGGGTCTCGACAGGGGGTCGTACAATGAGCAGTTCTTC. Translating gives CASSLYWGLDRGSYNEQFF.

The chain uses TRBV9 and TRBJ2-3; the match to TRBD2 covers 10 bases. J gave up 9 bases and V 0 bases, and 13 bases lay outside the gene matches. Per germline, CDR1 SGDLS and CDR2 YYNGEE. The CDR3 extends over 17 amino acids. Written as DNA, the CDR3 is TGTGCCAGCAGCGTAGAAGGAGCGGGGGGGTTTGGGGGAACGCAGTATTTT. Amino acid sequence: CASSVEGAGGFGGTQYF.

A remark on this clonotype: Mismatch with germline at one junction end may stem from a read error. The V call is TRBV11-3, the J call TRBJ2-1; either TRBD1 or TRBD2 may fit D (6 bases each). Germline V gene lookup returns CDR1 SGHNT and CDR2 YENEEA. The CDR3 extends over 17 amino acids. DNA of the CDR3: TGTTCCAGCAGCTTGTTTAGCGGCCAGGGGACCTACAATGAGCAGTTCTTC. Its translation is CSSSLFSGQGTYNEQFF. Complete variable domain (other parts from reference TRBV11-3 and TRBJ2-1): EAGVVQSPRYKIIEKKQPVAFWCNPISGHNTLYWYLQNLGQGPELLIRYENEEAVDDSQLPKDRFSAERLKGVDSTLKIQPAELGDSAVYLCSSSLFSGQGTYNEQFFGPGTRLTVL.

The CDR3 here is CASSSYSGAYEQYF. In nucleotides, the CDR3 is TGCGCCAGCAGCTCGTATTCCGGGGCCTACGAGCAGTACTTC. This chain links TRBV5-1 with TRBJ2-7; the D gene is possibly TRBD2 (5 bases). Germline V gene data show CDR1 as SGHRS and CDR2 as YFSETQ. Trimming shortened V by 3 bases and J by 2 bases, and 12 bases separated the two germline ends. This CDR3 contains 14 residues.

The chain links TRBV7-8 to TRBJ2-3; the match to TRBD2 covers 7 bases. V lost 1 base and J lost 5; bases outside the gene matches: 6. The germline gives CDR1 SGHVS, CDR2 FQNEAQ. This CDR3 has 15 amino acids. Here the CDR3 DNA reads TGTGCCAGCAGCTTAGAGGGAGGGCTAGGAGATACGCAGTATTTT. It is translated as CASSLEGGLGDTQYF.

Regarding this clonotype: Sequence at one end of the junction differs from germline and may be a read error. The chain couples TRBV16 to TRBJ2-3, with TRBD2 matching over 8 bases. Germline-derived CDR1 and CDR2 are KGHSY and FQNENV. The CDR3 is 12 residues long. This CDR3 is CVSSRTSKSQYF. Written as DNA, the CDR3 is TGTGTCAGCAGCCGGACTAGCAAATCGCAGTATTTT. Drawing the rest from reference TRBV16 and TRBJ2-3, the complete variable domain is GEEVAQTPKHLVRGEGQKAKLYCAPIKGHSYVFWYQQVLKNEFKFLISFQNENVFDETGMPKERFSAKCLPNSPCSLEIQATKLEDSAVYFCVSSRTSKSQYFGPGTRLTVL.

The chain uses TRBV28 and TRBJ2-1; D not certain. The length of the CDR3 is 15 residues. Germline V gene data show CDR1 as MDHEN and CDR2 as SYDVKM. Trimming removed 8 bases at V and 0 bases at J, with 14 bases between. The CDR3 loop reads CASGSGNSSYNEQFF. As DNA, the CDR3 is TGTGCCAGCGGATCCGGAAACAGCTCCTACAATGAGCAGTTCTTC.

V usage is TRBV29-1 and J usage is TRBJ2-5, with D possibly matching TRBD2 (5 bases). This CDR3 is 12 amino acids long. Deletions cut 5 bases from V and 11 bases from J, with 18 bases between. The germline V gene encodes CDR1 SQVTM and CDR2 ANQGSEA. CDR3 DNA: TGCAGCGTTTTTCACTGGGAGCAAGAGCAGTACTTC. Its translation: CSVFHWEQEQYF.

The chain recombines TRBV7-9 with TRBJ1-2; D not certain. Germline CDR1 and CDR2: SEHNR and FQNEAQ (reference sequence). This CDR3 region has 12 residues. Trimming stripped 1 base from V and 7 bases from J, with 7 bases between. This chain's CDR3 is CASSLDNPGYTF. The CDR3 nucleotides are TGTGCCAGCAGCTTAGATAACCCTGGCTACACCTTC.